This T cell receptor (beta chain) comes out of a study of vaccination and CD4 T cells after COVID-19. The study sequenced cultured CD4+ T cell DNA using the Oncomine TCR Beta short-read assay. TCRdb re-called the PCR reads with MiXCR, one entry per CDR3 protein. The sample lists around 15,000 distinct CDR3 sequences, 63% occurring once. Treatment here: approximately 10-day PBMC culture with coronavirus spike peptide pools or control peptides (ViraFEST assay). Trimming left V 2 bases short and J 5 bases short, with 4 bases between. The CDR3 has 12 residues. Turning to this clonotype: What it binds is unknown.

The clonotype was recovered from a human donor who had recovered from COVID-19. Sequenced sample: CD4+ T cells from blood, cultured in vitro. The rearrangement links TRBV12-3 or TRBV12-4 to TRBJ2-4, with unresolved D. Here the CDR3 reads CASSLPENIQYF. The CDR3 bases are TGTGCCAGCAGTTTACCAGAAAACATTCAGTACTTC.